The source of this T cell receptor beta chain is a study of tumor-infiltrating lymphocytes in primary liver carcinoma. Researchers generated TCR beta cDNA from 500 ng of total RNA, relying on a constant-region primer. What produced the TCR beta libraries was three nested multiplex PCR rounds using slightly modified ARM-PCR. The first two PCR rounds used TRBV1-TRBV30 primers with a Cbeta primer, 10 cycles each. One entry per CDR3 protein, called by TCRdb with MiXCR from the multiplex PCR reads. The sample holds about 130,000 distinct CDR3 sequences, around 64% seen once. This CDR3 region has 13 residues. V lost 6 bases and J lost 3, with 11 bases in between. CDR1 is MDHEN and CDR2 is SYDVKM in the germline V gene. Co-extraction of both nucleic acids (RNA and DNA) used about 19-33 mg of unsorted bulk tissue. Uniformly, tumor samples exhibited a viable tumor cell fraction exceeding 80%.

The chain uses TRBV28 and TRBJ2-5; D is perhaps TRBD1 (5 bases). The sequence came from a woman between 55 and 75 years old with primary liver carcinoma and hepatitis B virus infection. The sample taken for sequencing was liver tumor tissue from sampling region 3. Regarding subset: tumor region T3, left-lateral pole. CDR3 DNA: TGTGCCAGCAGCAAGACAGAAAAAGAGACCCAGTACTTC. Translating gives CASSKTEKETQYF.